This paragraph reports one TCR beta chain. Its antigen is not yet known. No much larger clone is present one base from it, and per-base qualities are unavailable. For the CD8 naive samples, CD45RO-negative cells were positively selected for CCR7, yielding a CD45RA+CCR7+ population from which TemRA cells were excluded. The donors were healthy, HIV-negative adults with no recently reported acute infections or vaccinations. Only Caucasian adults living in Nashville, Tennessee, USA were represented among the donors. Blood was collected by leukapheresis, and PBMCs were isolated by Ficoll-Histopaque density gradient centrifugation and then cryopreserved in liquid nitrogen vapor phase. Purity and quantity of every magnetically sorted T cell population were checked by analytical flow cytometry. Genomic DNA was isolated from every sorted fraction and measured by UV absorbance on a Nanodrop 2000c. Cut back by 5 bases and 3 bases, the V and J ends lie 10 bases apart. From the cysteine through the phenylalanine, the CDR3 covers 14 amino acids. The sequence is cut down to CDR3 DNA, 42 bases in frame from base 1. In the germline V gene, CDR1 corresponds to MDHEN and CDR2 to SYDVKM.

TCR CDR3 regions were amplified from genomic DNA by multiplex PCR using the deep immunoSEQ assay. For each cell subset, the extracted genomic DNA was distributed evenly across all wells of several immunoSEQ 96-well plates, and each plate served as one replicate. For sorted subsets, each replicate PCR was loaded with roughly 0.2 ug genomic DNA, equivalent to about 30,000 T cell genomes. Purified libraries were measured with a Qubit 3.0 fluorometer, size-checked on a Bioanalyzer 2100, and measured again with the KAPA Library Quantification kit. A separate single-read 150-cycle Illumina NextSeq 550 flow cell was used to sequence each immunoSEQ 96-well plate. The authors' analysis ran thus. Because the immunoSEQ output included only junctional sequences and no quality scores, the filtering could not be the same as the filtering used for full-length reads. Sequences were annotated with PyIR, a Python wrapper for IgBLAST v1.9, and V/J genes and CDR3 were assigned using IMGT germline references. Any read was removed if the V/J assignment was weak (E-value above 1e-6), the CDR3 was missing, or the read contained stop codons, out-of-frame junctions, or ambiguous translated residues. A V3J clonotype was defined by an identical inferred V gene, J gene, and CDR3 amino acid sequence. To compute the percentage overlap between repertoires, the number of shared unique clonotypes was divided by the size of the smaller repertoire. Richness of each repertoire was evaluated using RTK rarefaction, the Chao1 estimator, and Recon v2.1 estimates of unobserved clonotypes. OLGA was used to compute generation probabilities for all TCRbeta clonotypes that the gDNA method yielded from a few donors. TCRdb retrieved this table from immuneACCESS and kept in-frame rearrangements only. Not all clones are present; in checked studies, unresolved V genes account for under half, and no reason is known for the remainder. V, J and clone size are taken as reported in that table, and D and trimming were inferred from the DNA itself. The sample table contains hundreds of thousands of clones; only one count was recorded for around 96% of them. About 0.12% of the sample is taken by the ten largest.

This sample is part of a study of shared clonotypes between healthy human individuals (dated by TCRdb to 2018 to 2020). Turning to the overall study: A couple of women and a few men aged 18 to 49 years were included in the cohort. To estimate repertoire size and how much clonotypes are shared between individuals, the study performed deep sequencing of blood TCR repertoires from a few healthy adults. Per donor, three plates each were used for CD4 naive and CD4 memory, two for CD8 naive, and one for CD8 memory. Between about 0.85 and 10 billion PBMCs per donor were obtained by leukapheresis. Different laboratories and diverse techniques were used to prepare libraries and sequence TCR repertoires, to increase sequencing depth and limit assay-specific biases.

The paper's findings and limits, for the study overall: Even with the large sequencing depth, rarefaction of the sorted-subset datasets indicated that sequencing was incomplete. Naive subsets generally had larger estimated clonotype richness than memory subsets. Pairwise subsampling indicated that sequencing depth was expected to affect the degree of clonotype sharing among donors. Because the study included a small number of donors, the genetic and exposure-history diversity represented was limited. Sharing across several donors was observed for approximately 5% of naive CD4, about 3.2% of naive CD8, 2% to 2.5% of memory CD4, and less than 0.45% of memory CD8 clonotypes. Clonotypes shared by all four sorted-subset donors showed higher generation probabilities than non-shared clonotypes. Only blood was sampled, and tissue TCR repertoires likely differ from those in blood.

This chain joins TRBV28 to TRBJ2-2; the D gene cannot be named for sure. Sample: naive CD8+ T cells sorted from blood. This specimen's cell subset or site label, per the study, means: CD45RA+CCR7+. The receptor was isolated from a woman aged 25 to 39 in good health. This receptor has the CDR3 CASSLSSDTGELFF. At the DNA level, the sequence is TGTGCCAGCAGTCTTTCTTCGGACACCGGGGAGCTGTTTTTT.